This entry is about one TCR beta chain. This clonotype was counted between two and nine times. Its antigen is unknown. No much larger clone is present one base from it, and per-base qualities are unavailable. The sample comes from a study of T cells in Graves' hyperthyroidism and ophthalmopathy (dated by TCRdb to about 2019). Regarding the research as a whole: Peripheral blood was collected at initial diagnosis, before any treatment. TCR Vbeta CDR3 sequencing of 130 to 150 peripheral blood samples (43 ophthalmopathy, under 80 hyperthyroidism and approximately 17 progressor patients) is reported in the paper. After sampling, hyperthyroidism patients received methimazole starting at 30 mg daily, and ophthalmopathy patients received high-dose intravenous methylprednisolone. TCR V-J signatures able to tell the groups apart were searched for in a discovery cohort of 100 patients, of whom about 40 had Graves' ophthalmopathy and roughly 57 had stable Graves' hyperthyroidism. Prospective prediction of ophthalmopathy was tested in an independent validation cohort consisting of 18 hyperthyroidism patients and about 17 patients who later progressed to ophthalmopathy. The approximately 100 discovery patients were randomly split 7:3 into training and test sets. In addition, the study compared T-cell repertoires in thyroid tissue and in blood from six Graves' hyperthyroidism patients.

A patient counted as having stable Graves' hyperthyroidism if no progression to ophthalmopathy occurred over 18 months of follow-up. Hyperthyroidism patients were newly diagnosed, had a disease duration of under 2 months, and were aged 18 to 65 years. Any patient with an uncontrolled infection, another autoimmune disease, pregnancy or lactation was excluded. Diagnoses were established on the basis of clinical symptoms, serum thyroxine and TRAb, thyroid ultrasound, and orbital computed tomography. Ficoll-Paque density gradient centrifugation was used to isolate PBMCs from around 9.1 ml of fresh peripheral blood. Total RNA was extracted using Trizol reagent, and RNA quality was assessed on an Agilent 2100 Bioanalyzer. CDR1 and CDR2 were assigned from the germline V gene (reference sequence) as MNHEY and SMNVEV. V loses 4 bases, J loses 5 bases, and the germline ends lie 15 bases apart. The CDR3, cysteine through phenylalanine, is 15 amino acids long. The sequence is cut down to CDR3 DNA, 45 bases in frame from base 1.

The TCR beta CDR3 regions were amplified from the RNA transcripts. The TCR CDR3 was subjected to a first round of RT-PCR using the HTBI primer set and the Qiagen OneStep RT-PCR kit. The libraries were constructed in a second round of multiplex PCR and then size-selected and purified. Sequencing of the libraries was done on an Illumina HiSeq2000 using paired-end 100 bp reads. Per the source publication's procedure: Raw data were processed with SOAPnuke, discarding reads with adapters, uncalled bases, mean Phred below 15, or no exact constant-primer or identifier match. COPE v1.2.5 was used to merge the high-quality paired reads, and each unique nucleotide sequence was defined as a clonotype. Clonotypes were aligned to IMGT TRBV, TRBD and TRBJ reference segments using MiTCR v1.1. The analysis included only V-J combinations with a frequency above 0.0001, which together covered approximately 99% of the repertoires. A TCS score was defined as the ratio between F50 (clonal expansion) and ExV (chaos), using BLOSUM62-based TCRdist between CDR3 peptides within each V-J. Welch's t-statistics and random forest reduced 500 to 650 V-J features to 13, which were used in a naive Bayes classifier (R e1071). TCRdb reprocessed the public reads (quality trimming at Q25 with fastp, clone calling with MiXCR) and kept in-frame beta chains. Merged by CDR3 protein, the rows form single entries marked with the most common genes and DNA. TCRdb, not the authors, supplied the V and J calls. Here the sample has about 560,000 distinct CDR3 sequences; about a sixth occur a single time. The ten largest clones represent about 18% of the sample.

Points the paper makes about the study in general: In validation, the model predicted progression to ophthalmopathy a median of 6.5 months before onset, with roughly 71% sensitivity and roughly 73% specificity. Sample size was not statistically predetermined, and blinding of investigators to group allocation was not performed. Blood samples also contained most of the expanded thyroid clonotypes (frequency above 0.001), which suggests that blood repertoires may reflect thyroid immune responses. Ophthalmopathy was separated from stable hyperthyroidism by a 13 V-J signature model, with approximately 89% sensitivity and approximately 84% specificity obtained in cross-validation and 80%/75% obtained in testing.

The sequenced sample was blood. This sequence was found in a woman aged 18 to 35 with Graves' hyperthyroidism. The chain uses TRBV27 and TRBJ1-5; the D segment cannot be called with confidence. The DNA sequence is TGTGCCAGCAGTTCCCCCGGTAGAGGGCATCAGCCCCAGCATTTT. Translation gives CASSSPGRGHQPQHF.